This T cell receptor beta chain stems from a study of cytomegalovirus exposure and HLA in healthy donors. The CDR3 is 13 residues long. CDR1 and CDR2 from the germline V gene are SGHTA and FQGTGA. V was trimmed by 10 bases and J by 3 bases, leaving 15 bases between them. Researchers ran the PCR with 60 Vbeta and 13 Jbeta primers. Data came from immunoSEQ multiplex PCR; TCRdb stores just in-frame clones and leaves some out. The sample includes about 45,000 clones, approximately 47% of them seen just once. Overall study results and limits: Cytomegalovirus association was assigned to about 150 TCR beta chains. Per a later analysis, HLA-associated TCR beta chains showed more clonal expansion than other, equally common TCR beta chains.

Notes on this clone: Its target is not known.

Material: PBMCs. This TCR was recovered from a man in his sixties in good health and CMV-seronegative. The chain recombines TRBV7-3 with TRBJ1-1; perhaps TRBD1 as D (5 bases). The DNA of the CDR3 is TGTGCCACACGGAGCGGGGCGGACACTGAAGCTTTCTTT. Its translation is CATRSGADTEAFF.